This TCR beta chain was identified in a study of blood T cell repertoires in COVID-19. Overall study context: Samples representing acute and convalescent COVID-19 were sourced from the United States, Italy and Spain.

Membership in each cohort depended on participant-reported clinical history. Among Cohort 3 donors, those recovered had two negative PCRs, clearance, or symptom resolution. Here immunoSEQ multiplex PCR was the method, and the copy in TCRdb shows in-frame clones only, minus some. The sample has 250,000 to 300,000 clones; roughly 87% are singletons. The receptor was isolated from a woman in her 30s who had recovered from COVID-19. The sample was PBMCs or T cells enriched from blood (not recorded which).

CDR3 in amino acids: CASSLRGGINEKLFF. In nucleotides, the CDR3 is TGTGCCAGTAGTCTCCGTGGGGGGATTAATGAAAAACTGTTTTTT. This chain links TRBV19 with TRBJ1-4; weak D call: TRBD1 (5 bases). Germline V gives CDR1 LNHDA, CDR2 SQIVND (reference sequence). The CDR3 runs to 15 residues. V lost 5 bases to trimming and J lost 4 bases, with 14 bases between them.